This is a list of T cell receptor beta chains from one sample in a study of T cell responses to AZD1222 COVID-19 vaccine. Only in-frame clones appear in the TCRdb table, and some are missing; sequencing was by immunoSEQ multiplex PCR. The table shows approximately 150,000 clones, with more than 85% occurring only once. The source material was peripheral blood, sampled 28 days after the second AZD1222 dose. The source is an adult who received the AZD1222 COVID-19 vaccine. Both conserved end residues are part of each CDR3. D genes are given only for firm matches. Only part of the rows carry a size: once, few, many, or a class if the clone is expanded.

clone_size: .; d_call: TRBD1; v_call: TRBV7-2; j_call: TRBJ1-1; cdr3_aa: CASSSQGENTEAFF; cdr3_nt: TGTGCCAGCAGCTCCCAGGGGGAAAACACTGAAGCTTTCTTT
clone_size: once; d_call: TRBD2; v_call: TRBV5-1; j_call: TRBJ2-1; cdr3_aa: CASSPGLAPLSSDEQFF; cdr3_nt: TGCGCCAGCAGCCCGGGACTAGCCCCCCTAAGTAGTGATGAGCAGTTCTTC
clone_size: .; d_call: .; v_call: TRBV5-5; j_call: TRBJ1-2; cdr3_aa: CASSLANEGFGYGYTF; cdr3_nt: TGTGCCAGCAGCTTGGCCAATGAGGGGTTCGGCTATGGCTACACCTTC
clone_size: few; d_call: .; v_call: TRBV6-5; j_call: TRBJ1-3; cdr3_aa: CASSTSGSGNTIYF; cdr3_nt: TGTGCCAGCAGTACCTCCGGCTCTGGAAACACCATATATTTT
clone_size: .; d_call: .; v_call: TRBV5-8; j_call: TRBJ2-6; cdr3_aa: CASSVTAGANVLTF; cdr3_nt: TGTGCCAGCAGCGTGACAGCTGGGGCCAACGTCCTGACTTTC
clone_size: .; d_call: .; v_call: TRBV13; j_call: TRBJ2-1; cdr3_aa: CASSLGVGNEQFF; cdr3_nt: TGTGCCAGCAGCTTAGGGGTAGGAAATGAGCAGTTCTTC
clone_size: .; d_call: TRBD2; v_call: TRBV9; j_call: TRBJ2-1; cdr3_aa: CASSPRGSGREIEQFF; cdr3_nt: TGTGCCAGCAGCCCGCGGGGTAGCGGGAGGGAGATTGAGCAGTTCTTC
clone_size: .; d_call: .; v_call: TRBV5-4; j_call: TRBJ2-2; cdr3_aa: CASSLDSSKITGELFF; cdr3_nt: TGTGCCAGCAGCTTGGATTCTAGCAAAATCACCGGGGAGCTGTTTTTT
clone_size: .; d_call: TRBD2; v_call: TRBV7-9; j_call: TRBJ2-1; cdr3_aa: CASSSGGIGVGYNEQFF; cdr3_nt: TGTGCCAGCAGCTCCGGGGGGATCGGGGTAGGATACAATGAGCAGTTCTTC
clone_size: .; d_call: .; v_call: TRBV13; j_call: TRBJ2-1; cdr3_aa: CASSSPNEPTYNEQFF; cdr3_nt: TGTGCCAGCAGCTCCCCTAACGAGCCTACCTACAATGAGCAGTTCTTC
clone_size: few; d_call: .; v_call: TRBV30; j_call: TRBJ1-4; cdr3_aa: CAWSVLGTTNEKLFF; cdr3_nt: TGTGCCTGGAGTGTATTGGGCACAACTAATGAAAAACTGTTTTTT
clone_size: .; d_call: .; v_call: TRBV24-1; j_call: TRBJ1-4; cdr3_aa: CATRGPWDEKLFF; cdr3_nt: TGTGCCACGCGGGGTCCCTGGGATGAAAAACTGTTTTTT
clone_size: .; d_call: TRBD2; v_call: TRBV7-2; j_call: TRBJ2-3; cdr3_aa: CASTWTSGSTDTQYF; cdr3_nt: TGTGCCAGCACCTGGACTAGCGGGAGCACAGATACGCAGTATTTT
clone_size: .; d_call: TRBD2; v_call: TRBV9; j_call: TRBJ2-5; cdr3_aa: CASSATSGSVGETQYF; cdr3_nt: TGTGCCAGCAGCGCGACTAGCGGGAGCGTGGGAGAGACCCAGTACTTC
clone_size: .; d_call: .; v_call: TRBV5-1; j_call: TRBJ1-5; cdr3_aa: CASRGDSNQPQHF; cdr3_nt: TGCGCCAGCAGAGGAGATAGCAATCAGCCCCAGCATTTT
clone_size: .; d_call: .; v_call: TRBV7-9; j_call: TRBJ2-7; cdr3_aa: CASSLYSAPSYEQYF; cdr3_nt: TGTGCCAGCAGCTTATACTCGGCGCCCTCCTACGAGCAGTACTTC
clone_size: once; d_call: TRBD2; v_call: TRBV5-1; j_call: TRBJ2-1; cdr3_aa: CASSNIAGAENEQFF; cdr3_nt: TGCGCCAGCAGCAACATAGCGGGAGCGGAGAATGAGCAGTTCTTC
clone_size: .; d_call: .; v_call: TRBV7-8; j_call: TRBJ2-3; cdr3_aa: CASSIKYTSPNRRADTQYF; cdr3_nt: TGTGCCAGCAGCATAAAATATACTAGTCCCAACCGAAGGGCAGATACGCAGTATTTT